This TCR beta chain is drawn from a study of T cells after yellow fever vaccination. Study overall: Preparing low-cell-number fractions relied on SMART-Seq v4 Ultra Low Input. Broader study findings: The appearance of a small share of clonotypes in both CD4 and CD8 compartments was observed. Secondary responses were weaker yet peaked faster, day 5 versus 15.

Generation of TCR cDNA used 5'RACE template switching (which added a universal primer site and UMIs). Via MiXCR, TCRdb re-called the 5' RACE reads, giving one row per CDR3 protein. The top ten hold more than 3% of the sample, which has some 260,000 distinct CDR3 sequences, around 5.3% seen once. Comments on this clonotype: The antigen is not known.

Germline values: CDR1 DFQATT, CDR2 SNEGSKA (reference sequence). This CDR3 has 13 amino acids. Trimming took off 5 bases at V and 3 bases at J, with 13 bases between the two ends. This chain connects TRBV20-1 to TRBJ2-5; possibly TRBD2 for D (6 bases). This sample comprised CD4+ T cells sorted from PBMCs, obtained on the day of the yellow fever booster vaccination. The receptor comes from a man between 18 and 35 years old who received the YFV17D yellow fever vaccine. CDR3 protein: CSAWAPGEETQYF. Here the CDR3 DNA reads TGCAGTGCTTGGGCCCCGGGGGAAGAGACCCAGTACTTC.